What follows is one T cell receptor beta chain and its context. Its antigen is undetermined. The data were taken from a study of cytomegalovirus exposure and HLA in healthy donors. Regarding the study as a whole: Later analysis demonstrated an association between a missense DCLRE1C variant and TCR beta V- and J-gene trimming. Across HLA loci, a later analysis found differing TCR association rates, with DRB1 most and HLA-C fewest. Available immune exposure information covered CMV serostatus only.

The PCR employed 60 Vbeta primers together with 13 Jbeta primers. Generated by immunoSEQ multiplex PCR, the TCRdb table keeps only in-frame clones and is missing some. The sample consists of approximately 110,000 clones, over 70% of them appearing once. Sequencing used PBMCs. This TCR derives from a male donor in good health and CMV-seronegative.

CDR3 residues: CASKREGPGELFF. CDR3 bases: TGTGCCAGTAAACGGGAGGGACCCGGGGAGCTGTTTTTT. The rearrangement uses TRBV19 and TRBJ2-2, with 8 bases fitting TRBD2. The junction had 4 bases not matched to a gene; V was cut back by 7 bases and J by 6 bases. The germline V gene encodes CDR1 LNHDA and CDR2 SQIVND (reference sequence). The CDR3 consists of 13 residues.